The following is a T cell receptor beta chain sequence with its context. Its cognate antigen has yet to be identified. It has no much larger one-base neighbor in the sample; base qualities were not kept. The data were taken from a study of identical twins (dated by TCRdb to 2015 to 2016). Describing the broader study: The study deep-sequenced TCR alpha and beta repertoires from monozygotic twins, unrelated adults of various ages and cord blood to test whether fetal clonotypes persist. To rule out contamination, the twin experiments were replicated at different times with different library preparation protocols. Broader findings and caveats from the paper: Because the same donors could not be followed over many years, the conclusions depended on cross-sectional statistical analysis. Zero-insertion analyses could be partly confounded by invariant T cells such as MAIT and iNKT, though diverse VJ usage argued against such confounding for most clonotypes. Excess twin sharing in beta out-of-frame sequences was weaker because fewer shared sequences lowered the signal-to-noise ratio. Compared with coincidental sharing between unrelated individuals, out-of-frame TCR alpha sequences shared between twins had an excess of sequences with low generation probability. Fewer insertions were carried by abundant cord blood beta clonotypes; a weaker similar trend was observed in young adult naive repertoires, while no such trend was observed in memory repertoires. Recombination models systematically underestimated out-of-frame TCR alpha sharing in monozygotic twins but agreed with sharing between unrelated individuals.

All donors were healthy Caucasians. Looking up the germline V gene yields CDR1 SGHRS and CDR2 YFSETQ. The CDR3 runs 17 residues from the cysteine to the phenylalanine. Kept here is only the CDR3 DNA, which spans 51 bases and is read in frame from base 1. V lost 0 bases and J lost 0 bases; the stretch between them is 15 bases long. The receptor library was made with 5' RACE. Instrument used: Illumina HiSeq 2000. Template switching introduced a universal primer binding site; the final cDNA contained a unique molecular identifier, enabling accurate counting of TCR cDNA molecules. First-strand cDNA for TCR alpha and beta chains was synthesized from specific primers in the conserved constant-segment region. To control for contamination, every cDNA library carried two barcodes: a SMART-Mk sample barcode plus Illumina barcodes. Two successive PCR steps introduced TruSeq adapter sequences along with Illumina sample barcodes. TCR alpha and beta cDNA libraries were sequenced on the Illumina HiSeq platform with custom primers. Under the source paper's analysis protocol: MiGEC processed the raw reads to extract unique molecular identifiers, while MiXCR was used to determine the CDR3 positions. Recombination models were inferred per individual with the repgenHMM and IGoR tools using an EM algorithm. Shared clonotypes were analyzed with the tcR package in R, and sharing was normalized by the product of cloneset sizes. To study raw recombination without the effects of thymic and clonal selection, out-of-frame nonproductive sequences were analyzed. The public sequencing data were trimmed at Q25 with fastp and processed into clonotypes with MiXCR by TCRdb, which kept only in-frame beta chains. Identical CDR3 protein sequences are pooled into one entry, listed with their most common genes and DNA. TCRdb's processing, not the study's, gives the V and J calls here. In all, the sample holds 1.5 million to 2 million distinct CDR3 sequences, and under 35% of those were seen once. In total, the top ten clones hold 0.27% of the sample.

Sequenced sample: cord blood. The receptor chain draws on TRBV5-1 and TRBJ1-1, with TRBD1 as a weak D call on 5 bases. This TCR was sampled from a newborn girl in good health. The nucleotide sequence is TGCGCCAGCAGCTTGGTTGTTTGGGGACTCATGAACACTGAAGCTTTCTTT. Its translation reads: CASSLVVWGLMNTEAFF.